This T cell receptor (beta chain) derives from a study of CD8 T cells in ankylosing spondylitis. Whole-study results and caveats: In synovial fluid and blood from reactive arthritis, some motif variants were previously reported. Roughly eight highly homologous variants formed a TCR beta motif that appeared characteristic of ankylosing spondylitis blood.

TCRdb re-derived calls from the 5' RACE reads in MiXCR, one entry per CDR3 protein. The table lists fewer than 250,000 distinct CDR3 sequences, more than 25% of them singletons, with 6.6% in the top ten. The CDR3 runs to 14 residues. Losses at the gene ends were 8 bases for V and 3 bases for J; bases not matched to a gene: 8. This clonotype was seen at least ten times. Its target is not known. This TCR was recovered from a male donor with ankylosing spondylitis or in good health (not recorded which). The rearrangement joins TRBV23-1 to TRBJ2-3; 7 nucleotides align to TRBD2. TRBV23-1 has ORF status, its function being uncertain. The sequenced sample consisted of blood, either unsorted or a sorted T cell fraction (not recorded which). The CDR3 reads CASQFWGGTDTQYF. As DNA, the CDR3 is TGCGCCAGCCAGTTTTGGGGGGGAACAGATACGCAGTATTTT.